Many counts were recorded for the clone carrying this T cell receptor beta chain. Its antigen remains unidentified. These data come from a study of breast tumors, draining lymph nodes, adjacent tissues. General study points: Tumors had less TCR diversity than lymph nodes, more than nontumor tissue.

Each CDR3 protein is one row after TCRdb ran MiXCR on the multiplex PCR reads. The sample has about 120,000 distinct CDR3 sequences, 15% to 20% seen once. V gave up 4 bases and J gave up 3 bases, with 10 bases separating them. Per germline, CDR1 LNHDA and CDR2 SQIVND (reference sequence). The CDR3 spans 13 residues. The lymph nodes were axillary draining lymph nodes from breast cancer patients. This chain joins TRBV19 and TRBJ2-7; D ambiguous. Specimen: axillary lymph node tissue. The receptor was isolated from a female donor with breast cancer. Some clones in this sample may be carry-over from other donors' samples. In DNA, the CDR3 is TGTGCCAGTAGTAGTCGGGCTTTCTACGAGCAGTACTTC. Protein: CASSSRAFYEQYF.